This passage covers 21 T cell receptor beta chains from one sample sequenced in a study of cytomegalovirus exposure and HLA in healthy donors. Both 60 Vbeta primers and 13 Jbeta primers went into the PCR. The table came from immunoSEQ multiplex PCR; TCRdb's copy has only in-frame clones and leaves some out. The table lists roughly 190,000 clones, over 65% of them singletons. The material sequenced was PBMCs. These TCRs come from a woman aged 45-65 years in good health and CMV-seropositive.

V is TRBV27 and J is TRBJ2-1, with 9 bases identical to TRBD2. V was clipped by 7 bases and J by 3 bases; unmatched bases: 4. Germline lookup yields CDR1 MNHEY and CDR2 SMNVEV (reference sequence). This CDR3 has 14 amino acids. In DNA, the CDR3 is TGTGCCAGCATGCGCGGGGGGGGCTACAATGAGCAGTTCTTC. This encodes CASMRGGGYNEQFF.

This CDR3 is CASSRLPGREAGYTF. CDR3 DNA sequence: TGTGCCAGCAGTCGTCTACCTGGACGGGAGGCCGGCTACACCTTC. The V call is TRBV11-2, the J call TRBJ1-2; the D is unclear. Germline CDR1 reads SGHAT; CDR2 reads FQNNGV. Trimming took off 6 bases at V and 8 bases at J, with 22 bases between the two ends. CDR3 length equals 15 residues.

J is TRBJ2-3 and V is TRBV7-2; 8 bases agree with TRBD1. In germline, CDR1 is SGHTA, CDR2 FQGNSA. This CDR3 has 14 amino acids. V trimming: 5 bases; J trimming: 4 bases; junction bases outside the gene matches: 5. CDR3 in amino acids: CASSQGQEPDTQYF. CDR3 nucleotides: TGTGCCAGCAGCCAGGGACAGGAACCAGATACGCAGTATTTT.

Turning to this clone: One end of the junction fails to match germline, which may point to a read error. The chain has TRBV10-3 and TRBJ1-1; 12 bases are a match to TRBD1. The CDR3 sequence is 14 residues long. Germline values: CDR1 ENHRY, CDR2 SYGVKD. CDR3 residues: CASSRGQGATEAFF. CDR3 sequence (DNA): TGTGCCAGCAGTCGGGGACAGGGGGCCACTGAAGCTTTCTTT.

With respect to this clone: Additional DNA sequences in this sample encode the identical CDR3. The V gene is TRBV9, the J gene TRBJ2-3; possible D gene TRBD2, 6 bases. The CDR3 is made up of 14 amino acids. Trimming removed 2 bases at V and 2 bases at J, with 9 bases between. Germline V CDR1 and CDR2: SGDLS, YYNGEE. The CDR3 protein is CASSVRGDTDTQYF. In nucleotides, the CDR3 is TGTGCCAGCAGCGTCCGCGGGGACACAGATACGCAGTATTTT.

The gene calls are TRBV19 and TRBJ1-2; 7 nucleotides match TRBD1. CDR1 is LNHDA and CDR2 is SQIVND in the germline V gene (reference sequence). This CDR3 region has 16 residues. The V and J ends lost 7 bases and 7 bases, in that order; junction bases with no gene match: 18. The CDR3 here is CASTLLNQGDGPGYTF. The CDR3, as DNA: TGTGCCAGTACCCTATTAAACCAGGGGGACGGGCCTGGCTACACCTTC.

The rearrangement joins TRBV6-5 to TRBJ2-5; D perhaps matches TRBD2 (6 bases). Germline assignment: CDR1 MNHEY and CDR2 SVGAGI. The CDR3 spans 13 residues. Trimming cost V 5 bases and J 3 bases, with 10 bases left between them. The DNA of the CDR3 is TGTGCCAGCAGTCGGAGGGGAGAAGAGACCCAGTACTTC. It is translated as CASSRRGEETQYF.

This clone has just a few counts. The V and J genes are TRBV10-1 and TRBJ2-3, with D possibly TRBD2 on 7 matching bases. With 3 bases removed from V and 2 bases from J, the gap between germline ends came to 12 bases. Germline CDR1 reads WNHNN; CDR2 reads SYGVQD (reference sequence). The CDR3 is 15 residues long. In DNA, the CDR3 is TGCGCCAGCAGTGATGAGCGGGGACACACAGATACGCAGTATTTT. Translating gives CASSDERGHTDTQYF.

The J gene is TRBJ1-2, the V gene TRBV28; D is uncertain. Deletions cut 6 bases from V and 4 bases from J, with 18 bases between. From germline, CDR1 is MDHEN and CDR2 SYDVKM. The CDR3 has 15 amino acids. The CDR3 DNA reads TGTGCCAGCAGAAATGGCCTTACCGATCTCTATGGCTACACCTTC. Its translation is CASRNGLTDLYGYTF.

This clone was seen once. The chain couples TRBV18 to TRBJ2-2; 11 bases are a match to TRBD2. Germline assignment: CDR1 KGHSH and CDR2 LQKENI. J was trimmed by 3 bases and V by 3 bases; bases with no gene match: 0. The CDR3 sequence is 15 residues long. This CDR3 is CASSPTSGDTGELFF. CDR3 bases: TGTGCCAGCTCACCGACTAGCGGGGACACCGGGGAGCTGTTTTTT.

The V gene is TRBV11-2, the J gene TRBJ2-5; D is possibly TRBD1 (6 bases). This CDR3 spans 14 amino acids. V lost 9 bases and J lost 2, with 16 bases in between. Germline lookup yields CDR1 SGHAT and CDR2 FQNNGV. CDR3 loop: CASRVQGLQETQYF. CDR3 sequence (DNA): TGTGCCAGTAGGGTACAGGGCTTACAAGAGACCCAGTACTTC.

This clone was detected once. The chain combines TRBV5-1 with TRBJ2-7; D perhaps matches TRBD1 (6 bases). The germline V and J ends were trimmed by 1 base and 6 bases, with 11 bases remaining between them. Per the germline V gene, CDR1 is SGHRS and CDR2 is YFSETQ. The CDR3 is made up of 13 amino acids. The chain's CDR3 is CASSLSAGVEQYF. The DNA for the CDR3 is TGCGCCAGCAGCTTGTCGGCAGGGGTCGAGCAGTACTTC.

Comments on this clone: Other DNA sequences in the sample encode the same CDR3. V is TRBV25-1 and J is TRBJ2-5; 8 bases are a match to TRBD1. V lost 8 bases, J lost 5 bases, and 7 bases stayed unmatched. Germline CDR1 and CDR2: MGHDK and SYGVNS. This CDR3 region has 13 residues. This chain's CDR3 is CASGRQGRETQYF. In DNA, the CDR3 is TGTGCCAGCGGAAGACAGGGGCGGGAGACCCAGTACTTC. Using reference TRBV25-1 and TRBJ2-5 for the parts outside the CDR3, the full variable domain is EADIYQTPRYLVIGTGKKITLECSQTMGHDKMYWYQQDPGMELHLIHYSYGVNSTEKGDLSSESTVSRIRTEHFPLTLESARPSHTSQYLCASGRQGRETQYFGPGTRLLVL.

In its sample, this clone was seen once. The chain carries TRBV28 and TRBJ2-7; 8 bases align to TRBD1. J was trimmed by 1 base and V by 2 bases; bases with no gene match: 4. The germline V gene encodes CDR1 MDHEN and CDR2 SYDVKM. The CDR3 runs to 15 residues. CDR3 nucleotide sequence: TGTGCCAGCAGTTTAGCAGGGGGCCTTTCCTACGAGCAGTACTTC. The encoded protein is CASSLAGGLSYEQYF.

The chain joins TRBV30 to TRBJ1-4; no reliable D call. The V end was cut by 5 bases, the J end by 5 bases, with 12 bases between. CDR1 and CDR2 from the germline V gene are GTSNPN and SVGIG (reference sequence). The CDR3 covers 13 residues. CDR3 protein: CAWQKEGNEKLFF. CDR3 coding DNA: TGTGCCTGGCAGAAGGAGGGAAATGAAAAACTGTTTTTT.

The chain joins TRBV4-1 to TRBJ2-1; TRBD2 matches at 10 bases. Per the germline V gene, CDR1 is MGHRA and CDR2 is YSYEKL. There are 15 residues in the CDR3. The ends lost 0 bases at V and 15 bases at J; junction bases unmatched: 11. CDR3 DNA: TGCGCCAGCAGCCAAGATTCTAGCGGGGGCCTCATCCGGTTCTTC. Amino acid sequence: CASSQDSSGGLIRFF.

The chain uses TRBV4-3 and TRBJ2-1, with D unresolved. Germline CDR1 LGHNA, CDR2 YSLEER. The CDR3 has 18 amino acids. Trimming shortened V by 1 base and J by 2 bases, and 18 bases separated the two germline ends. The CDR3 reads CASSQGRSYLPPYNEQFF. The CDR3 DNA is TGCGCCAGCAGCCAAGGTCGGAGTTACCTACCCCCCTACAATGAGCAGTTCTTC.

V usage is TRBV6-5 and J usage is TRBJ2-3; TRBD2 agrees at 7 bases. V lost 6 bases, J lost 4 bases, and 10 bases stayed unmatched. The CDR3 covers 15 residues. Germline V CDR1 and CDR2: MNHEY, SVGAGI. The CDR3 loop is CASSRTRTSSDTQYF. The CDR3 region has the DNA TGTGCCAGCAGCCGTACCCGGACTAGTTCAGATACGCAGTATTTT.

This clone was detected only once. This rearrangement joins TRBV11-2 to TRBJ1-4; D is uncertain. The CDR3 covers 16 residues. V shed 5 bases and J shed 6 bases, with 19 bases lying between them. Germline CDR1 is SGHAT and CDR2 is FQNNGV. The CDR3 coding sequence is TGTGCCAGCAGCCCCCCGGGCAGCGTCGGGGATGAAAAACTGTTTTTT. It is translated as CASSPPGSVGDEKLFF.

The chain is built from TRBV6-1 and TRBJ2-1; 7 bases map to TRBD2. Germline V gene sequence: CDR1 MNHNS, CDR2 SASEGT. The V segment lost 6 bases and the J segment 10 bases; nucleotides outside the gene matches: 12. This CDR3 contains 14 residues. The CDR3 protein is CASRVSGARGEQFF. As DNA, the CDR3 is TGTGCCAGCAGGGTGAGCGGGGCACGGGGGGAGCAGTTCTTC.

The chain recombines TRBV6-5 with TRBJ2-5; no reliable D call. Germline V lookup: CDR1 MNHEY, CDR2 SVGAGI. Trimming took off 5 bases at V and 5 bases at J, with 15 bases between the two ends. The CDR3 covers 14 residues. The CDR3, as DNA: TGTGCCAGCAGTGTGGCCTCCCAGTCGGAGACCCAGTACTTC. It is translated as CASSVASQSETQYF.